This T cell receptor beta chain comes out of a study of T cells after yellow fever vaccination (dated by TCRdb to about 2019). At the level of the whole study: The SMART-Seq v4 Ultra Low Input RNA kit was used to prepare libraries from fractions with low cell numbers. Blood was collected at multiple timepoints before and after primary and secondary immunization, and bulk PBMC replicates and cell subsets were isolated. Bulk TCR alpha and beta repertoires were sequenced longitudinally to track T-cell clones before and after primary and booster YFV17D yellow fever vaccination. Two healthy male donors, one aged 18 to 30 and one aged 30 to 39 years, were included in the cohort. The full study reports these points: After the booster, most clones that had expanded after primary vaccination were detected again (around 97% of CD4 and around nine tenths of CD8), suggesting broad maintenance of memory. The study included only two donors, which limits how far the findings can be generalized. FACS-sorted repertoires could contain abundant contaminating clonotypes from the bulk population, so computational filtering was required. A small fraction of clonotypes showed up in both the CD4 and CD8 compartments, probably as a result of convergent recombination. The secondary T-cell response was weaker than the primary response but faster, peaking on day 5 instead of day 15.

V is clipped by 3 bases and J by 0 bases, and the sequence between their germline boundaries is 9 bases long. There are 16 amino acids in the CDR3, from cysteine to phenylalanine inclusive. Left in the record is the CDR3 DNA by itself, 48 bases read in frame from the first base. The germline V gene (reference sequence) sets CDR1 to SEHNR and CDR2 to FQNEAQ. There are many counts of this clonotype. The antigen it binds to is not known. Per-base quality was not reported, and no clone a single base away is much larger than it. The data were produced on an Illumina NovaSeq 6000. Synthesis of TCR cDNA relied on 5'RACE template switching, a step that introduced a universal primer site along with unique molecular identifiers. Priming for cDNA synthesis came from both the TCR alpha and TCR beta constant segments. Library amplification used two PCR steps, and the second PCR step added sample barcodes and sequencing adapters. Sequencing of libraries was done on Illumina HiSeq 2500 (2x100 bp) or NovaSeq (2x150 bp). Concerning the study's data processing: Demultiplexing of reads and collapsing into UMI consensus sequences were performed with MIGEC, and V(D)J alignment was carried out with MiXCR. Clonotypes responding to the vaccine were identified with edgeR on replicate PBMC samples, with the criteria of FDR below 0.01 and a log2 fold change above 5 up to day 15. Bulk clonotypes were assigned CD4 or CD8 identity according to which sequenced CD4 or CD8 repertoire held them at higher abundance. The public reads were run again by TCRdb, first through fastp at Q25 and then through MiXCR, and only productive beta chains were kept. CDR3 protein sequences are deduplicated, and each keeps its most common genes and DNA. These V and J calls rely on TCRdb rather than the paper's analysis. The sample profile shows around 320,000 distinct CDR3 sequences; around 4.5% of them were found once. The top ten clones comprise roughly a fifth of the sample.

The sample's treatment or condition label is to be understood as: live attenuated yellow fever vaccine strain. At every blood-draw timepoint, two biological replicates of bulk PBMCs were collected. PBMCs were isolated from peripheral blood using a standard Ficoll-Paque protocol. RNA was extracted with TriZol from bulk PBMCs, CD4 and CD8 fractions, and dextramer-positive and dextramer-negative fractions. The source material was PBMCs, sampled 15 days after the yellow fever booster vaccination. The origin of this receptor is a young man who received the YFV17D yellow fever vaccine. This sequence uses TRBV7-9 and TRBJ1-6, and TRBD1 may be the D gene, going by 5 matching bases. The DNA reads TGTGCCAGCAGCTTCCGGGGGGACTCCTATAATTCACCCCTCCACTTT. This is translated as CASSFRGDSYNSPLHF.